This T cell receptor (beta chain) is drawn from a study of technical replicates of blood from a handful of donors. CDR1 is LNHDA, CDR2 SQIVND, per germline (reference sequence). J gave up 4 bases and V 3 bases, and 7 bases lay outside the gene matches. This CDR3 has 15 amino acids. Here immunoSEQ multiplex PCR was the method, and the copy in TCRdb shows in-frame clones only, minus some. The sample has some 60,000 clones, roughly 89% seen once. Source material: PBMCs. The clonotype comes from a human donor in good health. Some clones in this sample may be carry-over from other donors' samples. The chain recombines TRBV19 with TRBJ2-3; 7 bases align to TRBD2. As DNA, the CDR3 is TGTGCCAGTAGTATCGGCGGGAGTGGTCCAGATACGCAGTATTTT. Encoded protein: CASSIGGSGPDTQYF. Variable domain in full (rest from reference TRBV19 and TRBJ2-3): DGGITQSPKYLFRKEGQNVTLSCEQNLNHDAMYWYRQDPGQGLRLIYYSQIVNDFQKGDIAEGYSVSREKKESFPLTVTSAQKNPTAFYLCASSIGGSGPDTQYFGPGTRLTVL.